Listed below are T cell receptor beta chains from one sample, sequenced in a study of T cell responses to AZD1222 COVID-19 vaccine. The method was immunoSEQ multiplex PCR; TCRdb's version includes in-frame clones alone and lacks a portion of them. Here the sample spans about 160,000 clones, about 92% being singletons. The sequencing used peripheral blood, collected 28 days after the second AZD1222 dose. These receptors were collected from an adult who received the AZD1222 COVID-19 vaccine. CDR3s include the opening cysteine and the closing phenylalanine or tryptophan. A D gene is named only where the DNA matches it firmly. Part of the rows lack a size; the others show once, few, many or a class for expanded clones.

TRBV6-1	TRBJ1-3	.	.	CASSDQGNTIYF	TGTGCCAGCAGTGATCAAGGAAACACCATATATTTT
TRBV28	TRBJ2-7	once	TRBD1	CASSLATGGPYEQYF	TGTGCCAGCAGTTTAGCCACAGGGGGCCCCTACGAGCAGTACTTC
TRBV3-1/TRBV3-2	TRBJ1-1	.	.	CASSQEGKTTGEAFF	TGTGCCAGCAGCCAAGAAGGAAAGACCACGGGTGAAGCTTTCTTT
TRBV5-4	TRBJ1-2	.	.	CASSLGGGTGLNYGYTF	TGTGCCAGCAGCTTGGGAGGGGGGACCGGCCTCAACTATGGCTACACCTTC
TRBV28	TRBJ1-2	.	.	CASRPDLPQGYTF	TGTGCCAGCAGACCCGACCTTCCCCAGGGCTACACCTTC
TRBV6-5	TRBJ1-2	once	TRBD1	CASSRTGESYGYTF	TGTGCCAGCAGTAGAACAGGGGAATCCTATGGCTACACCTTC
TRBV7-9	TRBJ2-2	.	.	CASSLSPGTGELFF	TGTGCCAGCAGCCTAAGTCCGGGAACCGGGGAGCTGTTTTTT
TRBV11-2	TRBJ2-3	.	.	CASSLVVRLAIDTQYF	TGTGCCAGCAGCTTAGTGGTTCGGCTAGCGATAGATACGCAGTATTTT
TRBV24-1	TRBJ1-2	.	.	CATSDPPPGGYTF	TGTGCCACCAGTGACCCACCCCCAGGCGGCTACACCTTC
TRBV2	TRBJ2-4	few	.	CASSQTLASKNIQYF	TGTGCCAGCAGCCAAACTCTAGCAAGCAAAAACATTCAGTACTTC
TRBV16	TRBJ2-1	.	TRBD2	CASSRAGVWGIEQFF	TGTGCCAGCAGCCGAGCGGGAGTTTGGGGCATTGAGCAGTTCTTC
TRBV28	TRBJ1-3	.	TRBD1	CASSLGTADGNTIYF	TGTGCCAGCAGTCTCGGGACAGCGGACGGAAACACCATATATTTT
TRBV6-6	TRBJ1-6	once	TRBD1	CASRPTGGAGRSPLHF	TGTGCCAGCAGACCCACAGGGGGCGCGGGGCGTTCACCCCTCCACTTT
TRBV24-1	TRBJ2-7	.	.	CATSPGGEQYF	TGTGCCACCAGTCCTGGGGGCGAGCAGTACTTC
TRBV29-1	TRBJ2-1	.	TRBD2	CSVEVLGGFADEQFF	TGCAGCGTTGAAGTCCTGGGGGGGTTTGCGGATGAGCAGTTCTTC
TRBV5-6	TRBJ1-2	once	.	CASRMGAGGSYTF	TGTGCCAGCAGAATGGGGGCGGGTGGAAGCTACACCTTC
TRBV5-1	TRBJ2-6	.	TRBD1	CASGADRTGSGANVLTF	TGCGCCAGCGGGGCGGACAGGACCGGCTCTGGGGCCAACGTCCTGACTTTC
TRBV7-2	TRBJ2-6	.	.	CASSFHGSGANVLTF	TGTGCCAGCAGCTTTCATGGGTCTGGGGCCAACGTCCTGACTTTC
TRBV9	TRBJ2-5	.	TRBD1	CASSFSRGREETQYF	TGTGCCAGCAGCTTCTCCAGGGGGCGTGAAGAGACCCAGTACTTC
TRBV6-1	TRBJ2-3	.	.	CASSERLDSPTDTQYF	TGTGCCAGCAGTGAACGGTTAGACTCGCCGACAGATACGCAGTATTTT
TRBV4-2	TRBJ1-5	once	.	CASSLEVSGAQPQHF	TGTGCCAGCAGCCTGGAGGTTTCGGGGGCTCAGCCCCAGCATTTT
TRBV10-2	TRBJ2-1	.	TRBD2	CASRGVSGRGNNEQFF	TGCGCCAGCAGGGGGGTTAGCGGGAGGGGCAACAATGAGCAGTTCTTC
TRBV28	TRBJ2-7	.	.	CASSLRYEQYF	TGTGCCAGCAGTTTACGGTACGAGCAGTACTTC
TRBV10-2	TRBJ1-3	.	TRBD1	CASSESRPGQGIKNTIYF	TGCGCCAGCAGTGAGTCCCGACCGGGACAGGGGATCAAAAACACCATATATTTT
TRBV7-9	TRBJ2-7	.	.	CASSLGDYEQYF	TGTGCCAGCAGCTTAGGGGACTACGAGCAGTACTTC
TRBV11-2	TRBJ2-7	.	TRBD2	CASRTELAGSYEQYF	TGTGCCAGCAGAACCGAACTAGCGGGTTCCTACGAGCAGTACTTC
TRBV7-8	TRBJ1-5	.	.	CASSLAAVGSNQPQHF	TGTGCCAGCAGCTTAGCTGCGGTGGGGAGCAATCAGCCCCAGCATTTT
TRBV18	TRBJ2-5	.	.	CASSPPEGAEGGTQYF	TGTGCCAGCTCACCACCGGAGGGGGCGGAAGGTGGGACCCAGTACTTC
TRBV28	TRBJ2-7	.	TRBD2	CASTGRAGEEQYF	TGTGCCAGCACCGGGAGGGCCGGGGAGGAGCAGTACTTC
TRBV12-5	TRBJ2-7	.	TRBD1	CASGLVQGGTNYEQYF	TGTGCTAGTGGTTTGGTACAGGGGGGTACCAACTACGAGCAGTACTTC
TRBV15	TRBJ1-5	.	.	CATSRDPGDSNQPQHF	TGTGCCACCAGCAGAGATCCTGGGGATAGCAATCAGCCCCAGCATTTT
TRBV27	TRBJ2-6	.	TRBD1	CASSRGTGSSGANVLTF	TGTGCCAGCAGTAGGGGGACAGGGAGCTCTGGGGCCAACGTCCTGACTTTC
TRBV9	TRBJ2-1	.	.	CASSVVGGLGSYNEQFF	TGTGCCAGCAGCGTAGTTGGGGGTTTAGGATCCTACAATGAGCAGTTCTTC
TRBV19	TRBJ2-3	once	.	CASPDTQYF	TGTGCCAGTCCAGATACGCAGTATTTT
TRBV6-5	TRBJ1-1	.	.	CASSTLGGEAFF	TGTGCCAGCAGTACCCTGGGGGGGGAGGCTTTCTTT
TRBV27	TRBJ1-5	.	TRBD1	CASSLLGQGGQPQHF	TGTGCCAGCAGTTTATTGGGACAGGGAGGTCAGCCCCAGCATTTT
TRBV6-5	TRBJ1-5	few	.	CASNNGAINQPQHF	TGTGCCAGCAATAATGGGGCTATCAATCAGCCCCAGCATTTT
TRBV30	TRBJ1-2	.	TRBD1	CAWSRQGSNYGYTF	TGTGCCTGGAGCCGACAGGGCTCTAACTATGGCTACACCTTC
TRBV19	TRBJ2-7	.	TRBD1	CASSIGDSSYEQYF	TGTGCCAGTAGTATAGGGGACAGCTCCTACGAGCAGTACTTC
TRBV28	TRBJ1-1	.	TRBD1	CAIRTGANLRPEAFF	TGTGCCATTCGCACAGGGGCTAATCTTCGCCCTGAAGCTTTCTTT
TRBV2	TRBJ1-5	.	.	CASNGQSNQPQHF	TGTGCCAGCAATGGGCAGAGCAATCAGCCCCAGCATTTT
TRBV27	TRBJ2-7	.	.	CASSLKSGTPYEQYF	TGTGCCAGCAGTTTAAAGTCGGGGACACCGTACGAGCAGTACTTC